Listed here are 30 T cell receptor beta chains from one sample, sequenced in a study of blood T cell repertoires in COVID-19. Using immunoSEQ multiplex PCR, the repertoire was profiled, and TCRdb retains in-frame clones only, with some absent. The sample lists about 220,000 clones; around 80% were seen once. Sequenced material: peripheral blood. The receptors shown here come from a woman between 70 and 85 years old with acute or convalescent COVID-19.

The J gene is TRBJ2-7, the V gene TRBV5-4; D not certain. Germline CDR1 and CDR2: SGHNT and YYREEE (reference sequence). V was cut by 5 bases and J by 0 bases, with 9 bases left in between. The CDR3 runs to 13 residues. The CDR3 is CASRKQSSYEQYV. As DNA, the CDR3 is TGTGCCAGCAGAAAACAGAGCTCCTACGAGCAGTACGTC.

The chain employs TRBV7-9 and TRBJ2-5; D gene uncertain. V lost 3 bases and J 4 bases, leaving 3 bases between the germline ends. This CDR3 region has 11 residues. Germline loops: CDR1 SEHNR, CDR2 FQNEAQ (reference sequence). CDR3 nucleotide sequence: TGTGCCAGCAGCTTCAGAGAGACCCAGTACTTC. It encodes CASSFRETQYF. Drawing the rest from reference TRBV7-9 and TRBJ2-5, the complete variable domain is DTGVSQNPRHKITKRGQNVTFRCDPISEHNRLYWYRQTLGQGPEFLTYFQNEAQLEKSRLLSDRFSAERPKGSFSTLEIQRTEQGDSAMYLCASSFRETQYFGPGTRLLVL.

This chain links TRBV5-5 with TRBJ1-1, with D perhaps matching TRBD1 (5 bases). The germline CDR1 and CDR2 sequences are SGHKS and YYEKEE (reference sequence). CDR3 length: 14 residues. The germline V and J ends were trimmed by 7 bases and 0 bases, with 13 bases remaining between them. CDR3 sequence reads: CASRLRDLNTEAFF. The CDR3 region has the DNA TGTGCCAGCCGACTCAGGGACTTGAACACTGAAGCTTTCTTT.

The chain recombines TRBV2 with TRBJ2-2, with 7 bases matching TRBD1. J gave up 8 bases and V 8 bases, and 8 bases lay outside the gene matches. The length of the CDR3 is 13 residues. Germline V lookup: CDR1 SNHLY, CDR2 FYNNEI. CDR3 in amino acids: CASWGQGEGELFF. CDR3 in DNA: TGTGCCAGCTGGGGGCAGGGGGAAGGGGAGCTGTTTTTT.

V gene TRBV2 combines with J gene TRBJ2-1, with D possibly matching TRBD2 (6 bases). The germline V gene has CDR1 SNHLY and CDR2 FYNNEI. The CDR3 consists of 13 residues. V lost 4 bases to trimming and J lost 4 bases, with 8 bases between them. The chain's CDR3 is CASSGLVYNEQFF. CDR3 bases: TGTGCCAGCAGTGGACTAGTATACAATGAGCAGTTCTTC.

Here the CDR3 reads CASSRRVGGNQPQHF. The CDR3 region has the DNA TGTGCCAGCAGCCGGAGGGTGGGTGGCAATCAGCCCCAGCATTTT. The rearrangement uses TRBV9 and TRBJ1-5; D call uncertain. Looked up from germline, CDR1 is SGDLS and CDR2 is YYNGEE. The CDR3 covers 15 residues. The V gene lost 4 bases and the J gene lost 2 bases, with 13 bases spanning the gap.

The chain recombines TRBV18 with TRBJ1-2, with a possible D match to TRBD1 (5 bases). This CDR3 comprises 18 residues. The germline V gene encodes CDR1 KGHSH and CDR2 LQKENI. The V and J ends lost 0 bases and 0 bases respectively, with 17 bases between them. The CDR3 nucleotides are TGTGCCAGCTCACCACCGAACGGGGGTGGATCAGCTAACTATGGCTACACCTTC. Translation: CASSPPNGGGSANYGYTF.

This clone has only a few counts. V is TRBV5-1 and J is TRBJ1-6; D is possibly TRBD1 (6 bases). The CDR3 runs 17 residues. Germline V gene sequence: CDR1 SGHRS, CDR2 YFSETQ. Trimming removed 0 bases at V and 10 bases at J, with 20 bases between. CDR3 sequence (DNA): TGCGCCAGCAGCTTGGTCCCAGGGGATAGCTTGGGGTCACCCCTCCACTTT. Its protein product is CASSLVPGDSLGSPLHF.

V is TRBV25-1 and J is TRBJ1-2; no definite D call. Germline-derived CDR1 and CDR2 are MGHDK and SYGVNS. Trimming took off 5 bases at V and 6 bases at J, with 19 bases between the two ends. The CDR3 spans 15 residues. The CDR3 region has the DNA TGTGCCAGCAGTACTCCAGGTTCCCGGTGGGATGGCTACACCTTC. Encoded protein: CASSTPGSRWDGYTF.

V and J are TRBV2 and TRBJ1-2; the match to TRBD1 covers 7 bases. The CDR3 totals 15 residues. V lost 3 bases, J lost 4 bases, and 8 bases stayed unmatched. Germline values: CDR1 SNHLY, CDR2 FYNNEI. The CDR3 region has the DNA TGTGCCAGCAGTGATTCGGGCAGGGGGGTCTATGGCTACACCTTC. Its protein product is CASSDSGRGVYGYTF. The full variable domain, its missing parts supplied by reference TRBV2 and TRBJ1-2, is EPEVTQTPSHQVTQMGQEVILRCVPISNHLYFYWYRQILGQKVEFLVSFYNNEISEKSEIFDDQFSVERPDGSNFTLKIRSTKLEDSAMYFCASSDSGRGVYGYTFGSGTRLTVV.

This chain uses TRBV5-1 with TRBJ1-1; a weak D match, TRBD1 (6 bases). The CDR3 runs to 14 residues. From germline, CDR1 is SGHRS and CDR2 YFSETQ. Between the trimmed V and J ends, which lost 3 bases and 1 base, there was a span of 10 bases. CDR3 protein: CASSSWGQNTEAFF. As DNA, the CDR3 is TGCGCCAGCAGCTCATGGGGACAGAACACTGAAGCTTTCTTT.

This sequence joins TRBV7-6 and TRBJ1-5; D is ambiguous. V was cut by 3 bases and J by 8 bases, with 17 bases left in between. Germline CDR1 and CDR2: SGHVS and FNYEAQ. This CDR3 comprises 15 residues. The CDR3 is CASSFDPLGVEPQHF. CDR3 in DNA: TGTGCCAGCAGCTTTGATCCCCTGGGAGTGGAGCCCCAGCATTTT.

Comments on this clone: The sample holds other DNA sequences that translate to the same CDR3. V is TRBV15 and J is TRBJ2-5; possibly TRBD1 for D (5 bases). Trimming removed 0 bases from V and 2 bases from J, with 7 bases in between. From germline, CDR1 is LNHNV and CDR2 YYDKDF (reference sequence). This CDR3 region has 14 residues. For the CDR3, the DNA is TGTGCCACCAGCAGAGACAGGGTTCAAGAGACCCAGTACTTC. Its protein is CATSRDRVQETQYF.

The chain recombines TRBV7-8 with TRBJ2-2; no definite D call. This CDR3 is built from 13 residues. Germline CDR1 and CDR2: SGHVS and FQNEAQ. Trimming removed 3 bases at V and 6 bases at J, with 8 bases between. The CDR3 here is CASSFNRAGELFF. The CDR3 DNA reads as TGTGCCAGCAGCTTCAATCGGGCCGGGGAGCTGTTTTTT.

CDR3 region: CASSPTEVNTEAFF. The CDR3 DNA reads TGTGCCAGCAGCCCCACGGAGGTGAACACTGAAGCTTTCTTT. The chain carries TRBV7-8 and TRBJ1-1, with D unresolved. V lost 5 bases, J lost 0 bases, and 10 bases lay in between. The V gene's germline CDR1 is SGHVS and CDR2 FQNEAQ. This CDR3 spans 14 amino acids.

The rearrangement uses TRBV9 and TRBJ2-1, with 11 bases that match TRBD2. V shed 3 bases and J 0 bases; nucleotides not matched to a gene: 11. CDR3 length equals 19 residues. Looked up from germline, CDR1 is SGDLS and CDR2 is YYNGEE. The CDR3, as DNA: TGTGCCAGCAGCGCAGCGGCTAGCGGGGGGCCCAGCTCCTACAATGAGCAGTTCTTC. Protein product: CASSAAASGGPSSYNEQFF. Full variable domain (missing parts from reference TRBV9 and TRBJ2-1): DSGVTQTPKHLITATGQRVTLRCSPRSGDLSVYWYQQSLDQGLQFLIQYYNGEERAKGNILERFSAQQFPDLHSELNLSSLELGDSALYFCASSAAASGGPSSYNEQFFGPGTRLTVL.

This sequence joins TRBV19 and TRBJ1-2, with TRBD1 matching over 7 bases. The ends lost 3 bases at V and 5 bases at J; junction bases unmatched: 6. Germline assignment: CDR1 LNHDA and CDR2 SQIVND (reference sequence). This CDR3 comprises 14 residues. The CDR3 DNA sequence: TGTGCCAGTAGTATTAAGGGGGCGGATTATGGCTACACCTTC. Residues: CASSIKGADYGYTF.

The V call is TRBV11-2, the J call TRBJ1-1; D gene unclear. Germline loops: CDR1 SGHAT, CDR2 FQNNGV. V was trimmed by 3 bases and J by 4 bases, leaving 6 bases between them. The CDR3 runs to 12 residues. CDR3 protein: CASSFVSTEAFF. In DNA, the CDR3 is TGTGCCAGCAGCTTTGTGAGCACTGAAGCTTTCTTT.

This clone was recorded at least ten times. DNA of the CDR3: TGTGCCAGCAGCTTAGAAGGGACAGGGTCTCCACCCCTCCACTTT. Translation gives CASSLEGTGSPPLHF. The V and J genes are TRBV7-2 and TRBJ1-6, with TRBD1 matching 9 bases. Germline V CDR1 and CDR2: SGHTA, FQGNSA. This CDR3 is built from 15 residues. V shed 1 base, J shed 11 bases, and the junction held 6 bases outside the gene matches.

The J gene is TRBJ2-7, the V gene TRBV7-8, with 10 bases identical to TRBD2. The CDR3 totals 14 residues. V shed 3 bases, J shed 2 bases, and the junction held 1 base outside the gene matches. Germline V CDR1 and CDR2: SGHVS, FQNEAQ. CDR3 in amino acids: CASSFGLAAYEQYF. DNA of the CDR3: TGTGCCAGCAGCTTCGGACTAGCGGCCTACGAGCAGTACTTC.

The chain uses TRBV21-1 and TRBJ2-7; the table names TRBD2, a call not compared with the DNA. TRBV21-1 is a pseudogene. There are 12 residues in the CDR3. The CDR3 nucleotides read TGTGCCAGGGCGGGGCCATACTACGAGCAGTACGTC. This translates into CARAGPYYEQYV.

V is TRBV19 and J is TRBJ2-2; 8 bases align to TRBD2. V gave up 4 bases and J gave up 4 bases; unmatched junction bases: 11. The CDR3 spans 17 residues. Germline-derived CDR1 and CDR2 are LNHDA and SQIVND (reference sequence). The CDR3 loop is CASSTGKRGSFTGELFF. CDR3 bases: TGTGCCAGTAGTACGGGCAAGCGGGGGTCATTCACCGGGGAGCTGTTTTTT.

This clone came up a few times. The CDR3 loop reads CAWSLPGTGGADTEAFF. CDR3 bases: TGTGCCTGGAGCCTCCCCGGGACAGGGGGCGCGGATACTGAAGCTTTCTTT. The chain recombines TRBV30 with TRBJ1-1, with TRBD1 matching 12 bases. Looked up from germline, CDR1 is GTSNPN and CDR2 is SVGIG (reference sequence). CDR3 size: 17 residues. V lost 3 bases and J lost 5; bases outside the gene matches: 13.

V gene TRBV6-5 combines with J gene TRBJ2-1, with D uncertain. Trimming took 6 bases from V and 14 from J, leaving 17 bases between them. CDR3 length: 12 residues. Germline loops: CDR1 MNHEY, CDR2 SVGAGI. This CDR3 is CASRVEASSEFF. The CDR3 DNA sequence: TGTGCCAGCAGGGTAGAGGCGTCGTCGGAGTTCTTC.

The genes are TRBV3-1 (or the pseudogene TRBV3-2) and TRBJ1-1, with no clear D. The ends were cut back, 1 base at V and 0 bases at J, with 9 bases in the middle. Germline V gene sequence: CDR1 LGHDT, CDR2 YNNKEL (reference sequence). The CDR3 contains 15 residues. The CDR3 reads CASSQVGGLNTEAFF. The CDR3 DNA follows: TGTGCCAGCAGCCAAGTAGGAGGATTGAACACTGAAGCTTTCTTT.

V gene TRBV11-3 combines with J gene TRBJ2-1; the D gene is possibly TRBD2 (7 bases). V was cut by 1 base and J by 10 bases, with 20 bases left in between. The CDR3 sequence is 16 residues long. Germline assignment: CDR1 SGHNT and CDR2 YENEEA. This chain's CDR3 is CASSLAVGGRPGEQFF. Here the CDR3 DNA reads TGTGCCAGCAGCTTAGCTGTCGGGGGGCGCCCTGGGGAGCAGTTCTTC.

This chain uses TRBV5-1 with TRBJ1-2; 7 bases are a match to TRBD1. The CDR3 is 15 residues long. Germline trimming cut 0 bases from V and 6 bases from J; bases unmatched to any gene: 8. In germline, CDR1 is SGHRS, CDR2 YFSETQ. The CDR3 region has the DNA TGCGCCAGCAGCTTGGCAGGGTTAACAGGGGATGGCTACACCTTC. Protein sequence: CASSLAGLTGDGYTF. Together with reference TRBV5-1 and TRBJ1-2, the CDR3 gives the full variable domain: KAGVTQTPRYLIKTRGQQVTLSCSPISGHRSVSWYQQTPGQGLQFLFEYFSETQRNKGNFPGRFSGRQFSNSRSEMNVSTLELGDSALYLCASSLAGLTGDGYTFGSGTRLTVV.

This clone appeared once. J is TRBJ2-1 and V is TRBV29-1; TRBD1 matches at 11 bases. J was trimmed by 9 bases and V by 4 bases; bases with no gene match: 8. The CDR3 contains 14 residues. CDR1 SQVTM and CDR2 ANQGSEA come from the germline V gene. The CDR3 sequence: CSVAGQGALSEQFF. CDR3 nucleotide sequence: TGCAGCGTTGCAGGACAGGGGGCTTTAAGTGAGCAGTTCTTC.

This chain joins TRBV19 and TRBJ2-5; possible D gene TRBD2, 6 bases. The V end lost 8 bases, the J end lost 4 bases, and 20 bases lay between the germline ends. The V gene's germline CDR1 is LNHDA and CDR2 SQIVND (reference sequence). The CDR3 extends over 15 amino acids. The CDR3 region is CASGRYGGVGETQYF. DNA of the CDR3: TGTGCCAGTGGGCGGTACGGGGGTGTGGGAGAGACCCAGTACTTC.

This rearrangement joins TRBV5-1 to TRBJ2-7; the match to TRBD2 covers 8 bases. CDR3 length equals 16 residues. The V gene end was trimmed by 7 bases and the J gene end by 2 bases; junction bases not matched to a gene: 14. Germline V lookup: CDR1 SGHRS, CDR2 YFSETQ. DNA for the CDR3: TGCGCCAGCGGAAAGACCTTTAGCGGGACCACCTACGAGCAGTACTTC. Its translation is CASGKTFSGTTYEQYF.